This T cell receptor (beta chain) was identified in a study of blood T cells in healthy people across ages. Germline CDR1 and CDR2: DFQATT and SNEGSKA (reference sequence). The CDR3 is made up of 14 amino acids. Unmatched junction bases numbered 10, after V lost 5 bases and J lost 7 bases. Those donating, healthy Caucasian individuals from Russia, were aged roughly 6 to 95. The extraction recovered at least 5.5 micrograms of total RNA per sample. It was with a sample-barcoded 5' primer and a J-beta primer mix that a second PCR of about 6 to 12 cycles was run. Each sample yielded at least 2.5 million CDR3-containing paired-end reads. TCRdb used MiXCR to reprocess the 5' RACE reads, holding one entry per CDR3 protein. Altogether around 1.1 million distinct CDR3 sequences are present, less than 45% being singletons, with the ten largest covering 13%.

The sequenced sample was blood. This chain joins TRBV20-1 and TRBJ1-5; TRBD1 matches 8 bases. This receptor was identified in a man aged 18 to 35 in good health. The CDR3 coding sequence is TGCAGTGCTGAGACAGGGGAGGGACGACAGCCCCAGCATTTT. It translates to CSAETGEGRQPQHF.